A single sample gave rise to the 10 T cell receptor beta chains below, sequenced in a study of T cell clusters in autoimmune cytopenias. TRB amplification used around 0.25 ug of peripheral blood genomic DNA. One tube held mixed TRB-A and TRB-B primer pools for touch-down PCR. TCRdb reanalyzed the multiplex PCR reads and collapses them to one entry per CDR3 protein, without DNA. The record lists some 1,800 distinct CDR3 sequences, of which the ten most abundant hold around 6.2%. Material for sequencing was peripheral blood. The receptors derive from a human donor with an autoimmune cytopenia or autoimmune hepatitis (not recorded which).

CDR3 amino acids: CASSLGSAVGGPNSPLHF. This chain joins TRBV5-1 and TRBJ1-6; the D gene TCRdb calls, TRBD1, cannot be checked with no DNA. This CDR3 region has 18 residues. Germline CDR1 reads SGHRS; CDR2 reads YFSETQ. The full variable domain, in which reference TRBV5-1 and TRBJ1-6 provide the parts outside the CDR3, is KAGVTQTPRYLIKTRGQQVTLSCSPISGHRSVSWYQQTPGQGLQFLFEYFSETQRNKGNFPGRFSGRQFSNSRSEMNVSTLELGDSALYLCASSLGSAVGGPNSPLHFGNGTRLTVT.

This clonotype is deemed medium-sized by its frequency. The chain uses TRBV30 and TRBJ1-6; the D call from TCRdb, TRBD1, cannot be confirmed without DNA. This CDR3 has 16 amino acids. Germline V gives CDR1 GTSNPN, CDR2 SVGIG (reference sequence). Here the CDR3 reads CAWSVPTGGVGSPLHF.

This chain connects TRBV10-2 to TRBJ1-1. This CDR3 spans 12 amino acids. Looked up from germline, CDR1 is WSHSY and CDR2 is SAAADI. The CDR3: CASSTWDTEAFF.

This clonotype shows up as medium-sized by frequency. This chain connects TRBV12-3 or TRBV12-4 to TRBJ1-1; TCRdb designates TRBD1, a call that cannot be tested without DNA. The CDR3 is 14 residues long. The CDR3 loop reads CASSGQGLASWAFF.

This clonotype ranks as medium-sized in terms of frequency. This chain uses TRBV6-2 or TRBV6-3 with TRBJ2-4; there is no DNA to check the TCRdb D call of TRBD1. The germline CDR1 and CDR2 sequences are MNHEY and SVGEGT. The CDR3 runs 15 residues. The CDR3 sequence: CASTLGGGRGNIQYF.

This chain connects TRBV28 to TRBJ1-5. The CDR3 loop spans 12 amino acids. CDR1 is MDHEN and CDR2 is SYDVKM in the germline V gene. The CDR3 sequence is CASRQGNQPQHF.

According to its frequency, this clonotype is medium-sized (0.01 to 0.1%). The chain employs TRBV5-1 and TRBJ2-5; TCRdb selects TRBD1, and the lack of DNA leaves this call unchecked. The CDR3 spans 14 residues. Germline assignment: CDR1 SGHRS and CDR2 YFSETQ. The CDR3: CASSKDMAWETQYF.

According to its frequency, this clonotype is medium-sized. This chain joins TRBV5-6 and TRBJ1-2; lacking DNA, the TRBD1 call made by TCRdb goes unchecked. Germline CDR1 is SGHDT and CDR2 is YYEEEE. This CDR3 has 14 residues. CDR3 residues: CASSFRRGLFGYTF.

The chain has TRBV29-1 and TRBJ2-3; TCRdb designates TRBD2, a call that cannot be tested without DNA. Looked up from germline, CDR1 is SQVTM and CDR2 is ANQGSEA. The CDR3 extends over 14 amino acids. CDR3 sequence reads: CSVVKREGPDTQYF.

CDR3: CASMWASGSNEQFF. The chain combines TRBV2 with TRBJ2-1; TCRdb gives TRBD2 as the D gene, but with no DNA this cannot be confirmed. The CDR3 is made up of 14 amino acids. Germline V CDR1 and CDR2: SNHLY, FYNNEI.